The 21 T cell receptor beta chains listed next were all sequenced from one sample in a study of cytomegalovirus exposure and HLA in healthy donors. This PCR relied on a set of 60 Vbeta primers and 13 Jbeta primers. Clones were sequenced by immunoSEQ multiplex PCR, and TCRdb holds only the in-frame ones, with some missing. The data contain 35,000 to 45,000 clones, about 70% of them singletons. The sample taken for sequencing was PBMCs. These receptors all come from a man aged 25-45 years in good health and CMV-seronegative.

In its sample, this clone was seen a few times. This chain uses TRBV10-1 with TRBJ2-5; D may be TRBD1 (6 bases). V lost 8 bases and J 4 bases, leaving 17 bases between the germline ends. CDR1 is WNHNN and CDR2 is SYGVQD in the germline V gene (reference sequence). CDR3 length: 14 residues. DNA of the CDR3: TGCGCCAGCGGTCAAACCGGGACATCAGAGACCCAGTACTTC. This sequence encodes CASGQTGTSETQYF.

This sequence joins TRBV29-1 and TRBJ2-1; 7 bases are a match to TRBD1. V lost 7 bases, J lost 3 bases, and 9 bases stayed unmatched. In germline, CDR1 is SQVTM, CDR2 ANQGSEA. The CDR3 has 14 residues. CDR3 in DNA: TGCAGCGCCCTGGGACAGACCAACTACAATGAGCAGTTCTTC. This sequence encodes CSALGQTNYNEQFF.

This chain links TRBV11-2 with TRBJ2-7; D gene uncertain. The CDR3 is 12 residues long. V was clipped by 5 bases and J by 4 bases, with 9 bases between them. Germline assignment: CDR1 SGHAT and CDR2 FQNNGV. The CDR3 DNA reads TGTGCCAGCAGCACCAGATCTTACGAGCAGTACTTC. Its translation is CASSTRSYEQYF.

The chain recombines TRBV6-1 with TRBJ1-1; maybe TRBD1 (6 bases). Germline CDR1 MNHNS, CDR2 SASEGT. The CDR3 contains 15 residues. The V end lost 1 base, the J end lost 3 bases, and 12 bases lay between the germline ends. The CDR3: CASSEVWGGDTEAFF. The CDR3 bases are TGTGCCAGCAGTGAAGTATGGGGGGGCGACACTGAAGCTTTCTTT.

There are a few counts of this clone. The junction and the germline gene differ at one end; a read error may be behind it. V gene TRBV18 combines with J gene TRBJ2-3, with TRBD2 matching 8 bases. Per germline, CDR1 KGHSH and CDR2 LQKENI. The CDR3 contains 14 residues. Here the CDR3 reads CASSPPSGPDTQYF. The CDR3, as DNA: TGTGCCAGCTCCCCACCTAGCGGGCCAGATACGCAGTATTTT.

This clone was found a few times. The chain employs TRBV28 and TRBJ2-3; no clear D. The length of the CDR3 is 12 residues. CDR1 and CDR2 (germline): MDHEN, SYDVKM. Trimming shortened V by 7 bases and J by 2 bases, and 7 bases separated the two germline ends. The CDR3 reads CASNTNTDTQYF. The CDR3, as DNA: TGTGCCAGCAATACTAACACAGATACGCAGTATTTT.

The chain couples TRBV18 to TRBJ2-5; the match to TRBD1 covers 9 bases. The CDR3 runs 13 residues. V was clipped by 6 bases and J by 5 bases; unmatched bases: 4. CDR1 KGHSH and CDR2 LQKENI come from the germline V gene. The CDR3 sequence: CASSRDRVETQYF. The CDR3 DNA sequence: TGTGCCAGCTCGCGGGACAGGGTCGAGACCCAGTACTTC.

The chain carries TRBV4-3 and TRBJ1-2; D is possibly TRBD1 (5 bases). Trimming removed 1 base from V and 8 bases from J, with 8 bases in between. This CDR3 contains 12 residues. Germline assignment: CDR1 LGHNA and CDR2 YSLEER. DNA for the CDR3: TGCGCCAGCAGCCAAGGGGAGGGGGGCTACACCTTC. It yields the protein CASSQGEGGYTF.

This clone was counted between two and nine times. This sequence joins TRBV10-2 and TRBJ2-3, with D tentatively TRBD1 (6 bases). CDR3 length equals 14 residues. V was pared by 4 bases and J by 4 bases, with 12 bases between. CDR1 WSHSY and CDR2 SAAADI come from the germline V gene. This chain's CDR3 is CASSGFRGPDTQYF. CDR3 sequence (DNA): TGCGCCAGCAGTGGTTTCAGGGGTCCAGATACGCAGTATTTT.

The CDR3 here is CASSVGWGGDTEAFF. The DNA for the CDR3 is TGTGCCAGCAGCGTAGGCTGGGGCGGGGACACTGAAGCTTTCTTT. V gene TRBV9 combines with J gene TRBJ1-1; D possibly corresponds to TRBD1 (5 bases). Trimming pared 0 bases from V and 3 bases from J, leaving 12 bases between. Germline V CDR1 and CDR2: SGDLS, YYNGEE. The CDR3 extends over 15 amino acids.

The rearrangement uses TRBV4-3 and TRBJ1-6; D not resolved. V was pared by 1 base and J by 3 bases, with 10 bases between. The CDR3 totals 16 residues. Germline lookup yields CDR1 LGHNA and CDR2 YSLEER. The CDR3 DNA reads TGCGCCAGCAGCCAAGGTACAGCCTACTATAATTCACCCCTCCACTTT. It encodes CASSQGTAYYNSPLHF.

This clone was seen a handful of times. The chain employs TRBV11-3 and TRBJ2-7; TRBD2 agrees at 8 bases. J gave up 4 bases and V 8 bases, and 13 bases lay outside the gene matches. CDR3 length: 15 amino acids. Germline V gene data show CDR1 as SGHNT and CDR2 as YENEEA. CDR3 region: CASRLIAGSFYEQYF. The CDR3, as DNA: TGTGCCAGCCGCCTCATAGCGGGAAGTTTTTACGAGCAGTACTTC.

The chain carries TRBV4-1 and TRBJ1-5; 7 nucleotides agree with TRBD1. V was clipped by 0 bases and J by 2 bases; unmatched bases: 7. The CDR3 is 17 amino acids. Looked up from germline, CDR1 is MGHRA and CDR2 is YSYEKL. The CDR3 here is CASSQEGTQGGNQPQHF. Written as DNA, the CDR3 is TGCGCCAGCAGCCAAGAAGGCACTCAGGGGGGCAATCAGCCCCAGCATTTT.

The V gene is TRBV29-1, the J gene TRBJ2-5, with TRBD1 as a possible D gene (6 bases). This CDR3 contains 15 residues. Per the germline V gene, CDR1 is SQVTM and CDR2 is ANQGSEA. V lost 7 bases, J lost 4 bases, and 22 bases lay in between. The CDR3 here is CSAKGGVFRGETQYF. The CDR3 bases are TGCAGCGCAAAAGGGGGTGTCTTTAGGGGAGAGACCCAGTACTTC.

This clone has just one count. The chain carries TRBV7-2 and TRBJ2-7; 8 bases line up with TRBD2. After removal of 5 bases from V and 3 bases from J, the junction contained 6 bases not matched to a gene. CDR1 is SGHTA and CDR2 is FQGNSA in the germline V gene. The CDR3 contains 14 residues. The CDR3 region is CASSREGGVYEQYF. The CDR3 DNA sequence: TGTGCCAGCAGCCGGGAGGGCGGGGTCTACGAGCAGTACTTC.

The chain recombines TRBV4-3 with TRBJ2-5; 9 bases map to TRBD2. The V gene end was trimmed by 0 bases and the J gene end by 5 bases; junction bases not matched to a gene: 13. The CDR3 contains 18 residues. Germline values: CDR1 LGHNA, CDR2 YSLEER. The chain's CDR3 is CASSQDGYSGGTRETQYF. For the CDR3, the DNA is TGCGCCAGCAGCCAAGATGGTTATAGCGGGGGTACCAGGGAGACCCAGTACTTC.

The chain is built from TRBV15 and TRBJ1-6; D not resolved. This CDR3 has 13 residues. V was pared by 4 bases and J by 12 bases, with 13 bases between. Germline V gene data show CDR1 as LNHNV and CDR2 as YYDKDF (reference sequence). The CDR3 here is CATSTWTGEPLHF. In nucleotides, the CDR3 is TGTGCCACCAGCACGTGGACTGGGGAACCCCTCCACTTT.

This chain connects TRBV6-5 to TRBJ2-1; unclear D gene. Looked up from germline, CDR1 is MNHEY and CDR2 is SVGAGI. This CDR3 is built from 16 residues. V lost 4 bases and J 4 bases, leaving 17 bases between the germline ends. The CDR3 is CASSSTVDSSYNEQFF. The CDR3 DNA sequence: TGTGCCAGCAGTTCCACCGTGGATAGCAGTTACAATGAGCAGTTCTTC.

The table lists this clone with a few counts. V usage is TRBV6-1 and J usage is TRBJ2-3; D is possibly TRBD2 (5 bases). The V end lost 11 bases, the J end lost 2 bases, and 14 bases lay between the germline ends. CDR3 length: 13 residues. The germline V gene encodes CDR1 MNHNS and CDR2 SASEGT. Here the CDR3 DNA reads TGTGCCTCCGGCCTAGCCTACACAGATACGCAGTATTTT. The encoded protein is CASGLAYTDTQYF.

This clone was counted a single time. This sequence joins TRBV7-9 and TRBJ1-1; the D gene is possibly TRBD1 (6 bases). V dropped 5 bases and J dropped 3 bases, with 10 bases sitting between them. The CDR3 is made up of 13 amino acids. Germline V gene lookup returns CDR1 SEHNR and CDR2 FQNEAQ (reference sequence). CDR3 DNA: TGTGCCAGCAGCGAGGACAGCTACACTGAAGCTTTCTTT. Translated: CASSEDSYTEAFF.

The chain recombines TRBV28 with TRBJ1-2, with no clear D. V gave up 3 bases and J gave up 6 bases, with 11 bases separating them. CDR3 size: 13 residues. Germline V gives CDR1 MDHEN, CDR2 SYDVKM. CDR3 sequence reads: CASSFSPRDGYTF. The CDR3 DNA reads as TGTGCCAGCAGTTTTTCCCCGCGGGATGGCTACACCTTC.